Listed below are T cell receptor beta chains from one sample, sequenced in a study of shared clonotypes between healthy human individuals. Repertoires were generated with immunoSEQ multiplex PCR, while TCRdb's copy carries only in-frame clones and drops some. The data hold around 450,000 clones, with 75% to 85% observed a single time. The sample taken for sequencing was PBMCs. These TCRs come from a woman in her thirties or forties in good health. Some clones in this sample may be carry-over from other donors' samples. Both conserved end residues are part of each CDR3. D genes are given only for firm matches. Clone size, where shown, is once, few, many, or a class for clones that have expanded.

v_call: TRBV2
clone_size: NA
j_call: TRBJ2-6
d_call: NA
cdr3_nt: TGTGCCAGCAGCGATAGGAACTCTGGGGCCAACGTCCTGACTTTC
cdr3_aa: CASSDRNSGANVLTF

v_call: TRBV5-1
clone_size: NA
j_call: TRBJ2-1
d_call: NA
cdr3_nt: TGCGCCAGCAGCTTGGCCGGCGGACGCAACGGCGAGCAGTTCTTC
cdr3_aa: CASSLAGGRNGEQFF

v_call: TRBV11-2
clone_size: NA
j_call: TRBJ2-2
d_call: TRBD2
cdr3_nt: TGTGCCAGCAGCTTAGCCGCGGGAGACACCGGGGAGCTGTTTTTT
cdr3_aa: CASSLAAGDTGELFF

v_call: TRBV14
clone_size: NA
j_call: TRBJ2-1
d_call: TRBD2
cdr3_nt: TGTGCCAGCAGCCGCCGGACTAGCCAGCAGTTCTTC
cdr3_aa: CASSRRTSQQFF

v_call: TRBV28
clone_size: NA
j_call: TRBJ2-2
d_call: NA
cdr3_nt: TGTGCCAGCACCCCCTCAGGGTCAGTAAACACCGGGGAGCTGTTTTTT
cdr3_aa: CASTPSGSVNTGELFF

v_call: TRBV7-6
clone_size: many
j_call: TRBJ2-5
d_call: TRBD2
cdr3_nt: TGTGCCAGCAGCTTAGCGCGGACTAGCGGGAGTGCCCAAGAGACCCAGTACTTC
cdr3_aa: CASSLARTSGSAQETQYF

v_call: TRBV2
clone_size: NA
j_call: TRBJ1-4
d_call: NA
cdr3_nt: TGTGCCAGCAGTCCGGGGCCAGGGACTAATGAAAAACTGTTTTTT
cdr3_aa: CASSPGPGTNEKLFF

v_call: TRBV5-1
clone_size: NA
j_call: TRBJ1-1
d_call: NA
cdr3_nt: TGCGCCAGCAGCGCGGACTGGAACACTGAAGCTTTCTTT
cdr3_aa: CASSADWNTEAFF

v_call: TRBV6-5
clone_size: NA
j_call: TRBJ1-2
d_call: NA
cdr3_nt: TGTGCCAGCAGTTACACAGAGTGGAGCTATGGCTACACCTTC
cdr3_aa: CASSYTEWSYGYTF

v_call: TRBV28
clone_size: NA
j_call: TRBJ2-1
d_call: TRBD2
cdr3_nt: TGTGCCAGCAGTAGCATAGCGGGAGGGTCCCACGGTGAGCAGTTCTTC
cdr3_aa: CASSSIAGGSHGEQFF

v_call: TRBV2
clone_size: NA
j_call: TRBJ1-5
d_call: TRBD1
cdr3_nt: TGTGCCAGCAGTGCGGGACAGAATCAGCCCCAGCATTTT
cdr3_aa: CASSAGQNQPQHF

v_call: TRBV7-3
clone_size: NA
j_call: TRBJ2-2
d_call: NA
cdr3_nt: TGTGCCAGCAGCTTACCCACCGGGGAGCTGTTTTTT
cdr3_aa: CASSLPTGELFF

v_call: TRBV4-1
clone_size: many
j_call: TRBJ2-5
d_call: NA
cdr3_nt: TGCGCCAGCAGCCAAGACCCTGGGGCCCGGGGGACCCAGTACTTC
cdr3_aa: CASSQDPGARGTQYF

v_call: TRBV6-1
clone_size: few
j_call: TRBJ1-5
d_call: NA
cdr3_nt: TGTGCCAGCAGTGGTGAACCAAATCAGCCCCAGCATTTT
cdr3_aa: CASSGEPNQPQHF

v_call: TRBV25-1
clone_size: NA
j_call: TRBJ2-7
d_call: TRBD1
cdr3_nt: TGTGCCAGCAGTGAATGGGCACCGGGACAGCTCTACTACGAGCAGTACTTC
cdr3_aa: CASSEWAPGQLYYEQYF

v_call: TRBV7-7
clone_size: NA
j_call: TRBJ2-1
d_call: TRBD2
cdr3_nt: TGTGCCAGCAGCTTGGGGACTAGCGACTACAATGAGCAGTTCTTC
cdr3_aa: CASSLGTSDYNEQFF